This TCR beta chain is from a study of T-cell reconstitution after alpha-beta-depleted transplantation in children. Study results and limitations: After transplant, at about two months, alpha-beta T cells were reportedly derived from several hundred expanded graft clones. Surviving recipient T cells and thymic progenitors underlay high day-60 TCRbeta diversity in some patients. T-cell counts and diversity at one year following transplant were attributed mainly to newly produced T cells.

For this clonotype: Its antigen is not identified.

This CDR3 contains 16 residues. Germline loops: CDR1 SGHTA, CDR2 FQGNSA. The ends were cut back, 2 bases at V and 7 bases at J, with 15 bases in the middle. Preparation of the TCRbeta library was carried out with unique molecular identifiers. Using its own MiXCR run on the PCR reads, TCRdb lists one record per CDR3 protein. The table shows around 960,000 distinct CDR3 sequences, with roughly 31% occurring only once. Here the sequenced sample was PBMCs, mostly from graft donor cells, taken 360 days after TCRalphabeta/CD19-depleted stem cell transplant. V and J are TRBV7-2 and TRBJ1-6; D gene uncertain. This clonotype was obtained from a boy under two years old who had a stem cell transplant for SCID, so the T cells may come from the graft donor. CDR3 loop: CASSLLVGLRNSPLHF. As DNA, the CDR3 is TGTGCCAGCAGCTTATTGGTCGGCCTCCGAAATTCACCCCTCCACTTT. Together with reference TRBV7-2 and TRBJ1-6, the CDR3 gives the full variable domain: GAGVSQSPSNKVTEKGKDVELRCDPISGHTALYWYRQSLGQGLEFLIYFQGNSAPDKSGLPSDRFSAERTGGSVSTLTIQRTQQEDSAVYLCASSLLVGLRNSPLHFGNGTRLTVT.